These 29 T cell receptor beta chains were all obtained from the same sample, sequenced in a study of cytomegalovirus exposure and HLA in healthy donors. The PCR made use of 60 Vbeta and 13 Jbeta primers. The table came from immunoSEQ multiplex PCR; TCRdb's copy has only in-frame clones and leaves some out. The table has under 150,000 clones, over 70% seen once. Sequenced sample: PBMCs. Receptors were obtained from a woman younger than 35 in good health and CMV-seronegative.

The chain combines TRBV7-2 with TRBJ2-2; 7 positions match TRBD2. In germline, CDR1 is SGHTA, CDR2 FQGNSA. The V and J ends lost 1 base and 7 bases, in that order; junction bases with no gene match: 6. The CDR3 extends over 15 amino acids. CDR3 loop: CASSLGGLPSGELFF. CDR3 DNA sequence: TGTGCCAGCAGCTTAGGGGGACTACCGAGCGGGGAGCTGTTTTTT.

This clone was seen more than once but under ten times. The chain combines TRBV6-5 with TRBJ2-5; 11 bases are shared with TRBD2. The J segment lost 5 bases and the V segment lost 5 bases, leaving 7 bases of the junction unmatched. This CDR3 is built from 15 residues. Germline CDR1 is MNHEY and CDR2 is SVGAGI. The CDR3 region is CASSAPGLAAETQYF. CDR3 nucleotide sequence: TGTGCCAGCAGTGCCCCGGGACTAGCGGCGGAGACCCAGTACTTC.

On this clone: Other nucleotide sequences in the sample specify the same CDR3. The V gene is TRBV5-1, the J gene TRBJ2-6; no reliable D call. The CDR3 covers 15 residues. V was shortened by 0 bases and J by 0 bases, with 4 bases between the two germline ends. Germline values: CDR1 SGHRS, CDR2 YFSETQ. The CDR3 DNA follows: TGCGCCAGCAGCTTGGCGGGCTCTGGGGCCAACGTCCTGACTTTC. Translating it yields CASSLAGSGANVLTF.

The rearrangement links TRBV5-1 to TRBJ2-3; perhaps TRBD2 as D (6 bases). Germline V gene data show CDR1 as SGHRS and CDR2 as YFSETQ. Trimming left V 7 bases short and J 2 bases short, with 14 bases between. This CDR3 is 14 amino acids long. DNA for the CDR3: TGCGCCAGCGGAGGGGCCGATGTCACAGATACGCAGTATTTT. It encodes CASGGADVTDTQYF.

The chain combines TRBV2 with TRBJ1-5; the D gene is possibly TRBD1 (6 bases). Germline V CDR1 and CDR2: SNHLY, FYNNEI. Trimming stripped 8 bases from V and 0 bases from J, with 14 bases between. The CDR3 length is 15 residues. In DNA, the CDR3 is TGTGCCAGCGGTTTTAACAGGGATAGCAATCAGCCCCAGCATTTT. It yields the protein CASGFNRDSNQPQHF. The whole variable domain, remainder taken from reference TRBV2 and TRBJ1-5, is EPEVTQTPSHQVTQMGQEVILRCVPISNHLYFYWYRQILGQKVEFLVSFYNNEISEKSEIFDDQFSVERPDGSNFTLKIRSTKLEDSAMYFCASGFNRDSNQPQHFGDGTRLSIL.

The chain employs TRBV4-1 and TRBJ1-1, with D possibly being TRBD1 (6 bases). V was trimmed by 1 base and J by 5 bases, leaving 14 bases between them. The CDR3 spans 15 residues. CDR1 is MGHRA and CDR2 is YSYEKL in the germline V gene. Here the CDR3 reads CASSQGVGGGTEAFF. The CDR3 coding sequence is TGCGCCAGCAGCCAAGGCGTAGGGGGTGGGACTGAAGCTTTCTTT.

This clone was observed once. V usage is TRBV21-1 and J usage is TRBJ1-2; the table's D call of TRBD1 was not tested on the DNA. TRBV21-1 is a known pseudogene. The CDR3 runs 14 residues. CDR3 residues: CASSKGKQGNGYTF. CDR3 nucleotides: TGTGCCAGCAGCAAAGGGAAACAGGGGAATGGCTACACCTTC.

The chain links TRBV10-3 to TRBJ2-2; 12 bases are a match to TRBD2. Trimming at V came to 8 bases and at J to 5 bases, leaving 9 bases not matched to a gene. The length of the CDR3 is 16 residues. Per the germline V gene, CDR1 is ENHRY and CDR2 is SYGVKD. The CDR3 region has the DNA TGTGCCATCCAGACTAGCGGGAGTTCCGGGACCGGGGAGCTGTTTTTT. Residues: CAIQTSGSSGTGELFF.

The chain recombines TRBV5-4 with TRBJ2-7; a possible D gene is TRBD2 (6 bases). Trimming left V 3 bases short and J 2 bases short, with 15 bases between. CDR3 length equals 15 residues. CDR1 is SGHNT, CDR2 YYREEE, per germline (reference sequence). CDR3 loop: CASSSEAGLAYEQYF. The CDR3 DNA reads TGTGCCAGCAGCTCGGAGGCGGGACTGGCCTACGAGCAGTACTTC.

The rearrangement joins TRBV29-1 to TRBJ1-4; no reliable D call. Germline V gene data show CDR1 as SQVTM and CDR2 as ANQGSEA. This CDR3 spans 11 amino acids. V shed 4 bases and J shed 4 bases, with 4 bases lying between them. The CDR3 nucleotides read TGCAGCGTTGTTATTAATGAAAAACTGTTTTTT. Residues: CSVVINEKLFF.

The V and J genes are TRBV11-2 and TRBJ2-3; weak D call: TRBD2 (5 bases). Germline-derived CDR1 and CDR2 are SGHAT and FQNNGV. CDR3 length equals 13 residues. V lost 6 bases to trimming and J lost 5 bases, with 12 bases between them. The chain's CDR3 is CASRGGLLDTQYF. CDR3 DNA: TGTGCCAGCAGAGGCGGACTGCTAGATACGCAGTATTTT.

This clone was counted once. The V and J genes are TRBV6-5 and TRBJ2-3; D is uncertain. Germline lookup yields CDR1 MNHEY and CDR2 SVGAGI. The germline V and J ends were trimmed by 7 bases and 1 base, with 9 bases remaining between them. The CDR3 is 13 amino acids. CDR3 protein: CASTVAGTDTQYF. DNA for the CDR3: TGTGCCAGCACGGTGGCGGGCACAGATACGCAGTATTTT.

This clone was seen a handful of times. V is TRBV19 and J is TRBJ2-1, with unresolved D. The CDR3 has 15 amino acids. Germline V gene sequence: CDR1 LNHDA, CDR2 SQIVND (reference sequence). Trimming pared 3 bases from V and 7 bases from J, leaving 16 bases between. The CDR3 DNA follows: TGTGCCAGTAGTATTCGGAGTAGTGTTGGGAATGAGCAGTTCTTC. It is translated as CASSIRSSVGNEQFF. Combining the CDR3 with reference TRBV19 and TRBJ2-1 gives the whole variable domain DGGITQSPKYLFRKEGQNVTLSCEQNLNHDAMYWYRQDPGQGLRLIYYSQIVNDFQKGDIAEGYSVSREKKESFPLTVTSAQKNPTAFYLCASSIRSSVGNEQFFGPGTRLTVL.

DNA for the CDR3: TGTGCCAGCAGCTTTAGACAAATTGAAGCTTTCTTT. It encodes CASSFRQIEAFF. V usage is TRBV5-6 and J usage is TRBJ1-1; no clear D gene. V was cut by 2 bases and J by 7 bases, with 9 bases left in between. CDR1 and CDR2 from the germline V gene are SGHDT and YYEEEE. This CDR3 spans 12 amino acids.

This clone is a singleton in its sample. This chain connects TRBV5-1 to TRBJ1-1, with TRBD1 identical over 11 bases. This CDR3 comprises 16 residues. J was trimmed by 1 base and V by 4 bases; bases with no gene match: 6. Germline CDR1 SGHRS, CDR2 YFSETQ. In DNA, the CDR3 is TGCGCCAGCAGCCACGGACAGGGGGCATGGAACACTGAAGCTTTCTTT. This sequence encodes CASSHGQGAWNTEAFF.

The rearrangement joins TRBV19 to TRBJ1-1, with 9 bases identical to TRBD1. The CDR3 has 13 amino acids. Trimming removed 6 bases from V and 4 bases from J; junction bases left unmatched: 3. CDR1 is LNHDA and CDR2 is SQIVND in the germline V gene (reference sequence). The chain's CDR3 is CASRTGGGTEAFF. CDR3 nucleotides: TGTGCCAGTAGGACAGGGGGAGGCACTGAAGCTTTCTTT.

The chain couples TRBV6-5 to TRBJ2-7, with unresolved D. V lost 11 bases and J lost 6, with 8 bases in between. The CDR3 consists of 9 residues. Germline V CDR1 and CDR2: MNHEY, SVGAGI. Here the CDR3 DNA reads TGTGCCGGCCTAGGCGAGCAGTACTTC. This encodes CAGLGEQYF.

The chain has TRBV5-1 and TRBJ2-7; 9 nucleotides align to TRBD2. Germline CDR1 SGHRS, CDR2 YFSETQ. The V and J ends lost 6 bases and 2 bases, in that order; junction bases with no gene match: 9. CDR3 length equals 15 residues. The CDR3 loop is CASTPSGNKPYEQYF. The CDR3 region has the DNA TGCGCCAGCACCCCTAGCGGGAACAAACCCTACGAGCAGTACTTC.

V gene TRBV5-1 combines with J gene TRBJ2-2; D gene unclear. V was cut by 0 bases and J by 3 bases, with 9 bases left in between. Germline V gene lookup returns CDR1 SGHRS and CDR2 YFSETQ. CDR3 length equals 15 residues. The CDR3 nucleotides read TGCGCCAGCAGCTTGGAGGAGCCAGACACCGGGGAGCTGTTTTTT. Encoded protein: CASSLEEPDTGELFF.

The chain has TRBV5-1 and TRBJ2-2; no firm D call. The germline V gene encodes CDR1 SGHRS and CDR2 YFSETQ. The length of the CDR3 is 13 residues. V lost 4 bases and J 2 bases, leaving 6 bases between the germline ends. In nucleotides, the CDR3 is TGCGCCAGCAGCCCCGTTAACACCGGGGAGCTGTTTTTT. It is translated as CASSPVNTGELFF.

The rearrangement joins TRBV27 to TRBJ2-7; TRBD1 aligns across 8 bases. This CDR3 comprises 14 residues. CDR1 is MNHEY and CDR2 is SMNVEV in the germline V gene (reference sequence). V shed 6 bases, J shed 2 bases, and the junction held 6 bases outside the gene matches. The CDR3 region is CASSRTGFAYEQYF. The CDR3 region has the DNA TGTGCCAGCAGCCGGACAGGGTTTGCCTACGAGCAGTACTTC.

The genes are TRBV5-4 and TRBJ2-5; maybe TRBD2 (6 bases). CDR3 length: 16 amino acids. With 1 base removed from V and 2 bases from J, the gap between germline ends came to 15 bases. Germline lookup yields CDR1 SGHNT and CDR2 YYREEE (reference sequence). CDR3 loop: CASSLFYGSEQETQYF. CDR3 bases: TGTGCCAGCAGCTTGTTTTACGGGAGCGAACAAGAGACCCAGTACTTC.

Turning to this clone: One end of the junction does not line up with germline, which may come from a read error. J is TRBJ1-2 and V is TRBV11-2; unclear D gene. Germline CDR1 reads SGHAT; CDR2 reads FQNNGV. This CDR3 comprises 12 residues. In DNA, the CDR3 is TGTGCCAGCAGCTTAGGACGTGCGGCCCGGGGCTTC. Residues: CASSLGRAARGF.

The gene calls are TRBV14 and TRBJ2-3, with a tentative D call TRBD2 (6 bases). V dropped 5 bases and J dropped 12 bases, with 15 bases sitting between them. This CDR3 is 12 amino acids long. Per the germline V gene, CDR1 is SGHDN and CDR2 is FVKESK. In DNA, the CDR3 is TGTGCCAGCAGCATTCCCGGGACTCCCCAGTATTTT. It encodes CASSIPGTPQYF.

Note on this clone: The same CDR3 arises from other DNA sequences in this sample as well. The J gene is TRBJ2-5, the V gene TRBV6-1; maybe TRBD2 (6 bases). The V gene lost 1 base and the J gene lost 2 bases, with 8 bases spanning the gap. The CDR3 covers 14 residues. CDR1 and CDR2 (germline): MNHNS, SASEGT. The CDR3 nucleotides read TGTGCCAGCAGTGAAGGGGGAGGTCAAGAGACCCAGTACTTC. It yields the protein CASSEGGGQETQYF.

The V call is TRBV18, the J call TRBJ1-3; no reliable D call. V was pared by 2 bases and J by 3 bases, with 5 bases between. CDR3 length: 13 amino acids. CDR1 and CDR2 (germline): KGHSH, LQKENI. Here the CDR3 DNA reads TGTGCCAGCTCACCAGCCGGTGGAAACACCATATATTTT. Amino acids: CASSPAGGNTIYF.

The chain is built from TRBV29-1 and TRBJ1-2, with 10 bases matching TRBD1. The CDR3 sequence is 16 residues long. J was trimmed by 5 bases and V by 8 bases; bases with no gene match: 17. Germline V lookup: CDR1 SQVTM, CDR2 ANQGSEA. The chain's CDR3 is CSTLGHDRGRPYGYTF. The DNA of the CDR3 is TGCAGCACATTGGGCCACGACAGGGGGCGTCCGTATGGCTACACCTTC.

The gene calls are TRBV5-1 and TRBJ1-4; possibly TRBD1 for D (5 bases). Germline-derived CDR1 and CDR2 are SGHRS and YFSETQ. The length of the CDR3 is 16 residues. Trimming removed 1 base at V and 0 bases at J, with 10 bases between. The CDR3 spells CASSLHDRATNEKLFF. In DNA form, the CDR3 reads TGCGCCAGCAGCTTGCACGACAGAGCAACTAATGAAAAACTGTTTTTT.

This chain joins TRBV29-1 and TRBJ1-5; D gene unclear. The CDR3 has 12 amino acids. V was pared by 1 base and J by 7 bases, with 8 bases between. Germline CDR1 SQVTM, CDR2 ANQGSEA. CDR3 in amino acids: CSVEVGGQPQHF. CDR3 nucleotide sequence: TGCAGCGTTGAAGTGGGCGGGCAGCCCCAGCATTTT.